The rows below give T cell receptor beta chains drawn from one sample of a study of CD8+ T cells in alopecia areata. Only in-frame clones appear in the TCRdb table, and some are missing; sequencing was by immunoSEQ multiplex PCR. The table shows about 270,000 clones, with 60% occurring only once. The sample in question was CD4+ T cells sorted from blood, obtained between weeks 51 and 54, from a patient treated with tofacitinib. The source of these receptors is a human donor with alopecia areata. Each CDR3 is given with its conserved first and last residue. Each record gives: J gene, V gene, D gene, clone size, CDR3 DNA, CDR3 protein. The D gene is left open where the match is weak. Size values are once, few and many counts, or a class for expanded clones, and some rows have none.

TRBJ2-1 | TRBV29-1 | - | - | TGCAGCGGATCTAGAGGGACTCGGTCTCGGTTCTTC | CSGSRGTRSRFF
TRBJ1-5 | TRBV6-6 | - | - | TGTGCCAGCGCCCGATCCTATAGCAATCAGCCCCAGCATTTT | CASARSYSNQPQHF
TRBJ2-7 | TRBV30 | TRBD2 | - | TGTGCCTGGAGTGCCGCCGGGACTAGCGGACCCCACATGGGGGAGCAGTACTTC | CAWSAAGTSGPHMGEQYF
TRBJ1-2 | TRBV11-2 | TRBD1 | few | TGTGCCAGCAGCGGGTACAGGGGGCGCAACTATGGCTACACCTTC | CASSGYRGRNYGYTF
TRBJ2-5 | TRBV11-2 | - | - | TGTGCCAGCAGCTTAGGGGGGGCGCGGGTTCCAGAGACCCAGTACTTC | CASSLGGARVPETQYF
TRBJ2-2 | TRBV10-3 | - | - | TGTGCCATCAGTACAGGGATATCGAACACCGGGGAGCTGTTTTTT | CAISTGISNTGELFF
TRBJ2-5 | TRBV25-1 | - | - | TGTGCCAGCAGTCTTGTCCCGGAGACCCAGTACTTC | CASSLVPETQYF
TRBJ1-5 | TRBV7-3 | TRBD1 | - | TGTGCCAGCAGCGTACAGGGGAATCAGCCCCAGCATTTT | CASSVQGNQPQHF
TRBJ2-5 | TRBV10-3 | - | - | TGTGCCATCAGTGGTCCCCGGGTCGCAGAGACCCAGTACTTC | CAISGPRVAETQYF
TRBJ1-1 | TRBV5-1 | - | - | TGCGCCAGCAGCATGGATCTTGTGACTGAAGCTTTCTTT | CASSMDLVTEAFF
TRBJ2-7 | TRBV10-3 | TRBD1 | few | TGTGCCATCAGAGGGACAGGGCCCGCTAATGAGCAGTACTTC | CAIRGTGPANEQYF
TRBJ2-3 | TRBV5-6 | - | few | TGTGCCAGCAGCTTGGGCCTAGGAACGAATACGCAGTATTTT | CASSLGLGTNTQYF
TRBJ2-7 | TRBV10-3 | TRBD1 | - | TGTGCCATCAGACTGGGACAGGCTAACTACGAGCAGTACTTC | CAIRLGQANYEQYF
TRBJ1-2 | TRBV30 | TRBD1 | - | TGTGCCTGGAGTGGGACAGGGAACTATGGCTACACCTTC | CAWSGTGNYGYTF
TRBJ1-3 | TRBV30 | - | - | TGTGCCTGGACACCGGACAGTATCTCTGGAAACACCATATATTTT | CAWTPDSISGNTIYF
TRBJ1-1 | TRBV5-1 | - | - | TGCGCCAGCAGTTCTGGGGGCACTGAAGCTTTCTTT | CASSSGGTEAFF
TRBJ1-1 | TRBV9 | - | - | TGTGCCAGCAGCGTAGGGGACTACACTGAAGCTTTCTTT | CASSVGDYTEAFF
TRBJ2-2 | TRBV30 | - | - | TGTGCCTGGAGTTCTTCACCGGGCTCCAACACCGGGGAGCTGTTTTTT | CAWSSSPGSNTGELFF
TRBJ1-6 | TRBV9 | - | - | TGTGCCAGCAGCGTATTCGAGAGGCACTCACCCCTCCACTTT | CASSVFERHSPLHF
TRBJ2-3 | TRBV18 | TRBD1 | few | TGTGCCAGCTCATCACAGGGGGATACGCAGTATTTT | CASSSQGDTQYF
TRBJ1-2 | TRBV30 | TRBD1 | - | TGTGCCTGGAGGGACAGGGGTTCCTTCTATGGCTACACCTTC | CAWRDRGSFYGYTF
TRBJ2-1 | TRBV29-1 | TRBD1 | few | TGCAGCGGCCGACAGGGGGGATACAATGAGCAGTTCTTC | CSGRQGGYNEQFF